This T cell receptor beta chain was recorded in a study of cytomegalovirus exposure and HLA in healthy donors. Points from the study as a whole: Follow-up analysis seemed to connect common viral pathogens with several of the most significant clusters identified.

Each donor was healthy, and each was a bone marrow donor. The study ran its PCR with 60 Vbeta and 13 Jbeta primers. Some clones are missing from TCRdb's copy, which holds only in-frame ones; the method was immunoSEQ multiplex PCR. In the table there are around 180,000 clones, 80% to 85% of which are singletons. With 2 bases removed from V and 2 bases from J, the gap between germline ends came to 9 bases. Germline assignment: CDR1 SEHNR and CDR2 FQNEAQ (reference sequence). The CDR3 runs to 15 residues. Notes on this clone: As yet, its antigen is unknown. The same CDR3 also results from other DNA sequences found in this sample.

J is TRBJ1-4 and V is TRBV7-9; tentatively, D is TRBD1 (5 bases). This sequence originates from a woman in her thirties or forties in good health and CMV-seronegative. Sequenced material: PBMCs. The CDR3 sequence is CASSLNGGTNEKLFF. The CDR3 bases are TGTGCCAGCAGCTTAAATGGGGGGACTAATGAAAAACTGTTTTTT.